These T cell receptor beta chains were read from a single sample in a study of neurological immune-mediated disorders. Each CDR3 protein gets one entry after TCRdb re-called the 5' RACE reads with MiXCR. This sample has 35,000 to 55,000 distinct CDR3 sequences, with about 6.3% found just once. Sequenced: CD4+ T cells from blood. These receptors originate from a woman between 40 and 55 years old in good health. The CDR3 runs from the conserved cysteine through the conserved F or W. The order of the fields is clone size, D gene, CDR3 length, V gene, J gene, CDR3 DNA, CDR3 protein. A D gene is named only where the DNA matches it firmly. Expanded clones are given a class, and other clones once, few, many or no size at all.

abundance: many; d_gene: TRBD1; len: 13; v_gene: TRBV5-1; j_gene: TRBJ2-3; CDR3nt: TGCGCCAGCAGCTTACCCGGGACAGTTGGGCAGTATTTT; CDR3aa: CASSLPGTVGQYF
abundance: many; d_gene: -; len: 14; v_gene: TRBV21-1; j_gene: TRBJ2-2; CDR3nt: TGTGCCAGCAGCAAAGCCGGGGGAGACGGGGAGCTGTTTTTT; CDR3aa: CASSKAGGDGELFF
abundance: many; d_gene: TRBD2; len: 15; v_gene: TRBV5-1; j_gene: TRBJ2-3; CDR3nt: TGCGCCAGCAGCATCGGAGCGGGAGAGACAGATACGCAGTATTTT; CDR3aa: CASSIGAGETDTQYF
abundance: many; d_gene: -; len: 15; v_gene: TRBV7-2; j_gene: TRBJ1-5; CDR3nt: TGTGCCAGCAGCTTAGGGGCAGGGAGAGACCAGCCCCAGCATTTT; CDR3aa: CASSLGAGRDQPQHF
abundance: many; d_gene: -; len: 14; v_gene: TRBV20-1; j_gene: TRBJ2-3; CDR3nt: TGCAGTGCTAGAGGGACAGATCTCACAGATACGCAGTATTTT; CDR3aa: CSARGTDLTDTQYF
abundance: many; d_gene: TRBD1; len: 17; v_gene: TRBV5-1; j_gene: TRBJ1-2; CDR3nt: TGCGCCAGCAGCATCGGGACAGGGACGGCGTGGGTGGATGGCTACACCTTC; CDR3aa: CASSIGTGTAWVDGYTF
abundance: many; d_gene: -; len: 15; v_gene: TRBV28; j_gene: TRBJ2-6; CDR3nt: TGTGCCAGCAGCCCGACAGCCGCCGGGGCCAACGTCCTGACTTTC; CDR3aa: CASSPTAAGANVLTF
abundance: -; d_gene: -; len: 16; v_gene: TRBV9; j_gene: TRBJ1-2; CDR3nt: -; CDR3aa: CASSIYLCSVDNGYTF
abundance: many; d_gene: TRBD2; len: 17; v_gene: TRBV7-2; j_gene: TRBJ2-1; CDR3nt: TGTGCCAGCAGCCCTAGAAAGGTAGCGGGAGGGCCGGATGAGCAGTTCTTC; CDR3aa: CASSPRKVAGGPDEQFF
abundance: many; d_gene: TRBD1; len: 16; v_gene: TRBV10-3; j_gene: TRBJ2-3; CDR3nt: TGTGCCATCAGGGGACAGGGCGACTATAGCACAGATACGCAGTATTTT; CDR3aa: CAIRGQGDYSTDTQYF
abundance: many; d_gene: -; len: 13; v_gene: TRBV5-1; j_gene: TRBJ1-2; CDR3nt: TGCGCCAGCAGCTTGGAACAGCTTTATGGCTACACCTTC; CDR3aa: CASSLEQLYGYTF
abundance: many; d_gene: TRBD1; len: 15; v_gene: TRBV5-1; j_gene: TRBJ2-7; CDR3nt: TGCGCCAGCAGCTTGGCCGGGACAGGGGTTCACGAGCAGTACTTC; CDR3aa: CASSLAGTGVHEQYF
abundance: many; d_gene: -; len: 13; v_gene: TRBV2; j_gene: TRBJ2-7; CDR3nt: TGTGCCAGCAGTGAGTGGGCAGAGAAGAATGGGTACTTC; CDR3aa: CASSEWAEKNGYF
abundance: many; d_gene: -; len: 14; v_gene: TRBV5-6; j_gene: TRBJ2-3; CDR3nt: TGTGCCAGCAGTTCTCAGGGGCTCCGCGATACGCAGTATTTT; CDR3aa: CASSSQGLRDTQYF
abundance: many; d_gene: TRBD1; len: 17; v_gene: TRBV7-3; j_gene: TRBJ2-3; CDR3nt: TGTGCCAGCAGCTGGACCGGGACAGGGGGAGGGACAGATACGCAGTATTTT; CDR3aa: CASSWTGTGGGTDTQYF